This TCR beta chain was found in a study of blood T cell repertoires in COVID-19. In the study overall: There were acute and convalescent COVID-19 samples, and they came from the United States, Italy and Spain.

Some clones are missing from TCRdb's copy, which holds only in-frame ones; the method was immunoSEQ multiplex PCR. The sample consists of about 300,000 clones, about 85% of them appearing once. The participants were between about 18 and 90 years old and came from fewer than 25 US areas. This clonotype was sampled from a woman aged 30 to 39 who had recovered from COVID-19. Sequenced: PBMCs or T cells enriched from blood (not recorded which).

The CDR3 region is CASGQRSGLNQPQHF. DNA for the CDR3: TGTGCCAGCGGACAGAGATCGGGCCTCAATCAGCCCCAGCATTTT. V and J are TRBV2 and TRBJ1-5; weak D call: TRBD1 (6 bases). V lost 8 bases and J lost 3, with 17 bases in between. In germline, CDR1 is SNHLY, CDR2 FYNNEI. CDR3 length equals 15 residues. Complete variable domain (other parts from reference TRBV2 and TRBJ1-5): EPEVTQTPSHQVTQMGQEVILRCVPISNHLYFYWYRQILGQKVEFLVSFYNNEISEKSEIFDDQFSVERPDGSNFTLKIRSTKLEDSAMYFCASGQRSGLNQPQHFGDGTRLSIL.